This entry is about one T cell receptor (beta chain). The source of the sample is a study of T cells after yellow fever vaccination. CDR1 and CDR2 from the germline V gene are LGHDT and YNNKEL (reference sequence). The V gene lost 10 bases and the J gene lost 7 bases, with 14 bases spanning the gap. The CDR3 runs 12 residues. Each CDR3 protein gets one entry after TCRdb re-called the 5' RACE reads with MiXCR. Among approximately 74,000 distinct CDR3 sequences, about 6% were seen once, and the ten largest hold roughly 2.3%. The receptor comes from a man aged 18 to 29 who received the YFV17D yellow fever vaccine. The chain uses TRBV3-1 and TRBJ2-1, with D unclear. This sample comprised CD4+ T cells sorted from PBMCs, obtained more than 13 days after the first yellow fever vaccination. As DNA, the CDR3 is TGTGCCACCTGCCAAAGGGCGAATGAGCAGTTCTTC. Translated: CATCQRANEQFF.